This TCR beta chain was captured in a study of blood T cells in healthy people across ages. There are a few counts of this clonotype. The antigen is not known. Then a second PCR, running about 6 to 12 cycles, was carried out with a sample-barcoded 5' primer and a J-beta primer mix. TCRdb reprocessed the 5' RACE reads with MiXCR, giving one entry per CDR3 protein. The sample lists 800,000 or so distinct CDR3 sequences, roughly 25% occurring once. There are 14 residues in the CDR3. CDR1 MNHEY and CDR2 SVGEGT come from the germline V gene. Study-level results: More naive CD4+ cells and higher diversity marked long-lived donors relative to aged donors.

In addition, the sample was reused for a study of T cells of mothers and their children.

The chain employs TRBV6-2 or TRBV6-3 and TRBJ2-1, with D maybe TRBD1 (5 bases). Gene TRBJ2-5 matches the end of the DNA better, so the J call may be wrong. The sequence came from a boy younger than 18 in good health. The sequencing sample was made of blood. DNA for the CDR3: TGTGCCAGCAGTTACCGGTCAGGGTCGGAGACCCAGTACTTC. This encodes CASSYRSGSETQYF.